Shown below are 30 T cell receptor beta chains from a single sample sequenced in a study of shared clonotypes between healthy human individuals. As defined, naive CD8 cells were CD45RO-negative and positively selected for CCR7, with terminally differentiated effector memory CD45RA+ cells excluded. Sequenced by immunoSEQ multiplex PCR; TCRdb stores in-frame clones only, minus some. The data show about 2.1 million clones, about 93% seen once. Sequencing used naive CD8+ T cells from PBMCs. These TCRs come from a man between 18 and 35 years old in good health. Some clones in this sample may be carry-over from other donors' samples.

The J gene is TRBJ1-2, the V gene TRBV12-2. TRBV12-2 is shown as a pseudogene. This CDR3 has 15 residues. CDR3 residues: CASRPEAPQSYGYTF. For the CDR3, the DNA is TGTGCAAGTCGCCCAGAGGCCCCACAGTCCTATGGCTACACCTTC.

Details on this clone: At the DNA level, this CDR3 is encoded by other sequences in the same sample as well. CDR3 DNA: TGTGCCATCAGTGAGGGGACAGGGGGCTACGAGCAGTACTTC. Translation gives CAISEGTGGYEQYF. The rearrangement joins TRBV10-3 to TRBJ2-7, with TRBD1 identical over 11 bases. Trimming removed 2 bases from V and 3 bases from J; junction bases left unmatched: 0. Germline CDR1 reads ENHRY; CDR2 reads SYGVKD. The CDR3 sequence is 14 residues long.

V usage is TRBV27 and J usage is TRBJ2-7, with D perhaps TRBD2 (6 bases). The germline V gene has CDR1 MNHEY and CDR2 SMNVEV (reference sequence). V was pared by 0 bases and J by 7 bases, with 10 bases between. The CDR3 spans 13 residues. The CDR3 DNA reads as TGTGCCAGCAGTTTATCGGGAGGAGAAGAGCAGTACTTC. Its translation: CASSLSGGEEQYF.

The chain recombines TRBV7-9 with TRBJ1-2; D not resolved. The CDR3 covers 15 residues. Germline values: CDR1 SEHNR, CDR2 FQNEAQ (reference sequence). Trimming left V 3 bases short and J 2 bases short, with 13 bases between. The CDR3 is CASSFRTVPNYGYTF. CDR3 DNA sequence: TGTGCCAGCAGCTTCCGGACGGTTCCAAACTATGGCTACACCTTC.

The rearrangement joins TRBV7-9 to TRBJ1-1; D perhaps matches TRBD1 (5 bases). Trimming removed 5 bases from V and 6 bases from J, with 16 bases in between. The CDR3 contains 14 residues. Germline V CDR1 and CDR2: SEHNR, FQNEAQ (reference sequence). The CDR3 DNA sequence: TGTGCCAGCAGCCCCCTAAGGACGACAGCTGAAGCTTTCTTT. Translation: CASSPLRTTAEAFF.

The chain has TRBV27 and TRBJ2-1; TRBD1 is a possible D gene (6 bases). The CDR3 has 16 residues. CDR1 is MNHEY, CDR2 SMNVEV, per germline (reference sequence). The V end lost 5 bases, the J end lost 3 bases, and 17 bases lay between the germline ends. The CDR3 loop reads CASSPNAWTDYNEQFF. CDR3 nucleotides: TGTGCCAGCAGTCCAAACGCATGGACAGACTACAATGAGCAGTTCTTC.

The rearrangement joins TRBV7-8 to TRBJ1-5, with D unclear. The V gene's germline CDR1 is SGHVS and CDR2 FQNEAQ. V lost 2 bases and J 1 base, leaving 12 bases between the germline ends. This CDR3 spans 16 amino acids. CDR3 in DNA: TGTGCCAGCAGCTTAAGCCCCCGGGGAAGCAATCAGCCCCAGCATTTT. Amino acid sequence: CASSLSPRGSNQPQHF.

Here the CDR3 DNA reads TGTGCCAGCAGCATACTAGCGACCTCCACCAGCTCCTACAATGAGCAGTTCTTC. It encodes CASSILATSTSSYNEQFF. The chain links TRBV7-2 to TRBJ2-1; TRBD2 agrees at 7 bases. This CDR3 region has 18 residues. Germline CDR1 is SGHTA and CDR2 is FQGNSA. V shed 5 bases and J 0 bases; nucleotides not matched to a gene: 13.

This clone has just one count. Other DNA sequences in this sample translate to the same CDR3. The CDR3 loop reads CASSYRTGLNTEAFF. CDR3 sequence (DNA): TGTGCCAGCAGTTACCGGACAGGATTAAACACTGAAGCTTTCTTT. The rearrangement uses TRBV6-5 and TRBJ1-1, with 7 nucleotides matching TRBD1. The V segment lost 2 bases and the J segment 2 bases; nucleotides outside the gene matches: 5. The CDR3 length is 15 residues. CDR1 MNHEY and CDR2 SVGAGI come from the germline V gene.

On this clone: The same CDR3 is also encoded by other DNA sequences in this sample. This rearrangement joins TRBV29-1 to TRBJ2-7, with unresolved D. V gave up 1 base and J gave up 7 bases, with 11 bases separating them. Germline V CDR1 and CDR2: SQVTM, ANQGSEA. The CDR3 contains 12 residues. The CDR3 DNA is TGCAGCGTTGAAGGAGGACCCAGGGAGCAGTACTTC. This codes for CSVEGGPREQYF.

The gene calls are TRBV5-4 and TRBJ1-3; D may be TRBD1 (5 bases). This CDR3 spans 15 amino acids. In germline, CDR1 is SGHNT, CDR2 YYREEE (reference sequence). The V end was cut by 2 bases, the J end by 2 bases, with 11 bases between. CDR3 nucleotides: TGTGCCAGCAGCTTTAATGCAGGGACTGGAAACACCATATATTTT. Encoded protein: CASSFNAGTGNTIYF.

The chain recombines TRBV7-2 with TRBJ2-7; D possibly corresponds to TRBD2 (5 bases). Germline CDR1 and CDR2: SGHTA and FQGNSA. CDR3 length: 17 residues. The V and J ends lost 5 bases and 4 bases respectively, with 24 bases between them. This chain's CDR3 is CASSTHSVTAWGYEQYF. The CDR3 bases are TGTGCCAGCAGCACCCATAGCGTTACGGCCTGGGGTTACGAGCAGTACTTC.

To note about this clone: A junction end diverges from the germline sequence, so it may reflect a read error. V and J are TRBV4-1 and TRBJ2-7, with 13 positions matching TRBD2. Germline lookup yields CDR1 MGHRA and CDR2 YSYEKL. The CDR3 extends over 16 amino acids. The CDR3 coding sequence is TGCGCCAGCAGCCAAGAGACTATCGGACTAGCGGGAGTCCTGAACTTC. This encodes CASSQETIGLAGVLNF.

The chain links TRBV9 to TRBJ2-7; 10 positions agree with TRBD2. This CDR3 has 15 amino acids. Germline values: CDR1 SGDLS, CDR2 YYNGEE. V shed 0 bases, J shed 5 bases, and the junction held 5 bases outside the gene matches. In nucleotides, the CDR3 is TGTGCCAGCAGCGTAGCTAGCGGGAGTCGGCACGAGCAGTACTTC. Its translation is CASSVASGSRHEQYF.

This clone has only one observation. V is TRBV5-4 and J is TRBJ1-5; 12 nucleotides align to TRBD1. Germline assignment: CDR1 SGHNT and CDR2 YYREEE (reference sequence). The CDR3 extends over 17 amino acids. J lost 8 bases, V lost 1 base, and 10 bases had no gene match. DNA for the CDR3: TGTGCCAGCAGCTTGTGGGACAGGGGGCTTTCTTGGGAGCCCCAGCATTTT. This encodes CASSLWDRGLSWEPQHF.

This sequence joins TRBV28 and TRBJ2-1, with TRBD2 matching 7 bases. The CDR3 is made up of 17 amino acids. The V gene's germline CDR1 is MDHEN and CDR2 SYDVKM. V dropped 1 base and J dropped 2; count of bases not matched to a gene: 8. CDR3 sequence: CASSLYHGGSPYNEQFF. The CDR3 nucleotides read TGTGCCAGCAGTTTATACCACGGGGGGTCCCCCTACAATGAGCAGTTCTTC.

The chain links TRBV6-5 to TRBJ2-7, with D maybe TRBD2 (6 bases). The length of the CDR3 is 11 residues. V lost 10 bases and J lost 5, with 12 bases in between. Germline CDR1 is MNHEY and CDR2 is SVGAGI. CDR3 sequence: CAIGGSHEQYF. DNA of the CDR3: TGTGCCATTGGGGGGAGCCACGAGCAGTACTTC.

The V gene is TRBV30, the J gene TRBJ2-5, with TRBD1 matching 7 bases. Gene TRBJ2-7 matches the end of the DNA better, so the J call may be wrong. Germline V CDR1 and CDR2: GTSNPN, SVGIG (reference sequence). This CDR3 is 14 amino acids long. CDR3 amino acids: CAWSGDSQTYEQYF. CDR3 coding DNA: TGTGCCTGGAGCGGGGACAGCCAGACCTACGAGCAGTACTTC.

The CDR3 nucleotides are TGTGCCAGCAGGGAGGAGGGGGCGCCTCCTGAAGCTTTCTTT. Amino acids: CASREEGAPPEAFF. The J gene is TRBJ1-1, the V gene TRBV6-1; the match to TRBD1 covers 7 bases. This CDR3 contains 14 residues. Germline CDR1 and CDR2: MNHNS and SASEGT. V lost 6 bases and J lost 6; bases outside the gene matches: 10.

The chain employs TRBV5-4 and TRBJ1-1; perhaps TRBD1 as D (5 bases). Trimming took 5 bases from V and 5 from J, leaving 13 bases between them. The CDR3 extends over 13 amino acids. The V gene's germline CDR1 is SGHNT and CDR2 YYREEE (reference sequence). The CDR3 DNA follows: TGTGCCAGCAGTCCCGGGACGGCGACTGAAGCTTTCTTT. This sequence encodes CASSPGTATEAFF. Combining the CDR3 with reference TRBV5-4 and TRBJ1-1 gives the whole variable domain ETGVTQSPTHLIKTRGQQVTLRCSSQSGHNTVSWYQQALGQGPQFIFQYYREEENGRGNFPPRFSGLQFPNYSSELNVNALELDDSALYLCASSPGTATEAFFGQGTRLTVV.

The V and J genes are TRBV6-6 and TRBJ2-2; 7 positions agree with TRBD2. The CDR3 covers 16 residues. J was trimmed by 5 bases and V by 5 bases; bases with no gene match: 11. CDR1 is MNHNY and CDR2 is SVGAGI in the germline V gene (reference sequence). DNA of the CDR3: TGTGCCAGCAGTCCCGCCCTGCGGGAGTGGACCGGGGAGCTGTTTTTT. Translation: CASSPALREWTGELFF.

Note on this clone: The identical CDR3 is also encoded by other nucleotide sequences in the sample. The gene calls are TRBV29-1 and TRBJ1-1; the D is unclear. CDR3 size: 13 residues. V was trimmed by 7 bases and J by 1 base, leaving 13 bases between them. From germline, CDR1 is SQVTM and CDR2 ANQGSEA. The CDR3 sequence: CSAGADTNTEAFF. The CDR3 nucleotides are TGCAGCGCCGGAGCTGACACGAACACTGAAGCTTTCTTT. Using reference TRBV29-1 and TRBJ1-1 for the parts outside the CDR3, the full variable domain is SAVISQKPSRDICQRGTSLTIQCQVDSQVTMMFWYRQQPGQSLTLIATANQGSEATYESGFVIDKFPISRPNLTFSTLTVSNMSPEDSSIYLCSAGADTNTEAFFGQGTRLTVV.

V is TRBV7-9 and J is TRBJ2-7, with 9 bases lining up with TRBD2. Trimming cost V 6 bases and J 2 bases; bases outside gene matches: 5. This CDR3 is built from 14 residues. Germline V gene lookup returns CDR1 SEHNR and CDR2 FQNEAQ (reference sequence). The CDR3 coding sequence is TGTGCCAGCAGGTTTGCGGGAGGGCCCTACGAGCAGTACTTC. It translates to CASRFAGGPYEQYF.

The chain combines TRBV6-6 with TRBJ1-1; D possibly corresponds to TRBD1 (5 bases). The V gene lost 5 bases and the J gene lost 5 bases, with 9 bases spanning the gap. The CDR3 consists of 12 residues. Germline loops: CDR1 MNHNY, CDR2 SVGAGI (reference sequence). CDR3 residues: CASSGTGTEAFF. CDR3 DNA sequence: TGTGCCAGCAGTGGGACCGGGACTGAAGCTTTCTTT.

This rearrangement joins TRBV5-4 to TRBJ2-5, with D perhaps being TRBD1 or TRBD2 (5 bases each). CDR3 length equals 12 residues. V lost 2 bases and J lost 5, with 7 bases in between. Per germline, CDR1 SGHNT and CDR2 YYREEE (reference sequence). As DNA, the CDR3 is TGTGCCAGCAGCTTCAGGGACGAGACCCAGTACTTC. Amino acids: CASSFRDETQYF.

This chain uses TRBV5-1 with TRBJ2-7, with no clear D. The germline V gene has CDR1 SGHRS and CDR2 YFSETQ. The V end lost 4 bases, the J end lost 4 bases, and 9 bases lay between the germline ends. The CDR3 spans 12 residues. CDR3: CASSPRVYEQYF. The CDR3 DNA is TGCGCCAGCAGCCCTCGTGTGTACGAGCAGTACTTC. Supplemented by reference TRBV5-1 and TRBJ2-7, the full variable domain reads KAGVTQTPRYLIKTRGQQVTLSCSPISGHRSVSWYQQTPGQGLQFLFEYFSETQRNKGNFPGRFSGRQFSNSRSEMNVSTLELGDSALYLCASSPRVYEQYFGPGTRLTVT.

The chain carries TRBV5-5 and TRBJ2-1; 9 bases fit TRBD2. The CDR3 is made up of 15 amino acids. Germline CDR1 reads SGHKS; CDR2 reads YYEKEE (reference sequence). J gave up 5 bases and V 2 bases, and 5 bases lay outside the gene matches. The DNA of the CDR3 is TGTGCCAGCAGCTTTCTAGCGGGAAAGAACAATGAGCAGTTCTTC. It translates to CASSFLAGKNNEQFF.

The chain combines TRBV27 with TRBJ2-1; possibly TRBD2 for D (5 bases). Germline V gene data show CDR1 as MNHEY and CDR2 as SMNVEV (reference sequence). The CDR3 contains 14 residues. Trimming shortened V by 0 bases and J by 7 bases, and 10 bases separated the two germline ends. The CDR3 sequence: CASSLSMRRNEQFF. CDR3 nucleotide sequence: TGTGCCAGCAGTTTATCGATGAGGAGGAATGAGCAGTTCTTC.

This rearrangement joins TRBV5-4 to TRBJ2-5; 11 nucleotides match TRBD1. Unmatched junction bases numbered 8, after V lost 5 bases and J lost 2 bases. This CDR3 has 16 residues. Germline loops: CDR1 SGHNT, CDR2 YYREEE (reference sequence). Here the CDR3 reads CASSSGTGGPQETQYF. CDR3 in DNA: TGTGCCAGCAGTTCCGGGACAGGGGGACCTCAAGAGACCCAGTACTTC.

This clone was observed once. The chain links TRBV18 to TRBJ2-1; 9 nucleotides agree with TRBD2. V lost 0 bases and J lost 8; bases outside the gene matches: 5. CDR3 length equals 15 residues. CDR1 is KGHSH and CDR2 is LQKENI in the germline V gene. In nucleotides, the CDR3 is TGTGCCAGCTCACCACCGGCGGGAGGGCCCCATGAGCAGTTCTTC. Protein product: CASSPPAGGPHEQFF. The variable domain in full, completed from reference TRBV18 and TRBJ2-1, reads NAGVMQNPRHLVRRRGQEARLRCSPMKGHSHVYWYRQLPEEGLKFMVYLQKENIIDESGMPKERFSAEFPKEGPSILRIQQVVRGDSAAYFCASSPPAGGPHEQFFGPGTRLTVL.